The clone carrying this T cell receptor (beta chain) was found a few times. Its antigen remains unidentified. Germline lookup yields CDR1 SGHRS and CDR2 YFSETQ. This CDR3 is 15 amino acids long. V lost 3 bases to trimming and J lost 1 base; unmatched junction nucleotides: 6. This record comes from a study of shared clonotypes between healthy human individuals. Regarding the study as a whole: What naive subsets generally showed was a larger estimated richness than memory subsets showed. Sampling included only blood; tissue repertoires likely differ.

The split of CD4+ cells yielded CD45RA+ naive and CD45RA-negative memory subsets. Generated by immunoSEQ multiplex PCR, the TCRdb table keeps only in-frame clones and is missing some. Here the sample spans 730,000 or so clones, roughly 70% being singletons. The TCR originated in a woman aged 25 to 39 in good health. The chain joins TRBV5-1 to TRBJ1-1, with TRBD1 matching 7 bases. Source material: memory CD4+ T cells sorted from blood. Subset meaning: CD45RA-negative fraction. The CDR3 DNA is TGCGCCAGCAGCTCGAGACAGGGCTCGAACACTGAAGCTTTCTTT. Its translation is CASSSRQGSNTEAFF.